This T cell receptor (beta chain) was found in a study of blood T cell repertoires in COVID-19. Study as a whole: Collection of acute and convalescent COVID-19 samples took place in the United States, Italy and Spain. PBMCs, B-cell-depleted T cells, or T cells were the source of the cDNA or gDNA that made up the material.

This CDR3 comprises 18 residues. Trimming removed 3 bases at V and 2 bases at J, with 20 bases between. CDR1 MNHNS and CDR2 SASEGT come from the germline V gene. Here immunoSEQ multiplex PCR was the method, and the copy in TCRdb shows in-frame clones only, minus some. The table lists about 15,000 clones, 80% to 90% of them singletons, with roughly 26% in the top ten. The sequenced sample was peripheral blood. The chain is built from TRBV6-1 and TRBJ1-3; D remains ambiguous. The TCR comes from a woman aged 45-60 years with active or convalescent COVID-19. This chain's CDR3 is CASSEARLRLLAGNTIYF. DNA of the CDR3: TGTGCCAGCAGTGAGGCCAGGCTAAGGCTGTTGGCTGGAAACACCATATATTTT.